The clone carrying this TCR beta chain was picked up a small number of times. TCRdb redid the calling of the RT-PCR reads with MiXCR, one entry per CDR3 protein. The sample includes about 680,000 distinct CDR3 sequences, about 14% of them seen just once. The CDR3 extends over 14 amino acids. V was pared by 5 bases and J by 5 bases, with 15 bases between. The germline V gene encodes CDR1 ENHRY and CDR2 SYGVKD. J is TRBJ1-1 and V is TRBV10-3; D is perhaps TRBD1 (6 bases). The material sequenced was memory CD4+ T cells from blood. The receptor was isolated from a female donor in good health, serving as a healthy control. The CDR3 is CAISSQGLGTEAFF. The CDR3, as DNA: TGTGCCATCAGTTCACAGGGATTGGGGACTGAAGCTTTCTTT.